Each of the 8 T cell receptor beta chains below was sequenced from the same sample in a study of blood T cell repertoires in COVID-19. Measured with immunoSEQ multiplex PCR; TCRdb has only the in-frame clones, and not every one. The table includes tens of thousands of clones, 85% to 90% detected once. Sequencing was done on a sample of peripheral blood. The origin of the receptors is a man older than 75 with acute or convalescent COVID-19.

The chain carries TRBV6-6 and TRBJ1-1; 9 bases fit TRBD1. With 2 bases clipped from V and 4 bases from J, the junction kept 5 bases outside the gene matches. The CDR3 sequence is 15 residues long. Germline CDR1 and CDR2: MNHNY and SVGAGI (reference sequence). CDR3: CASSYPADRGTEAFF. CDR3 bases: TGTGCCAGCAGTTACCCAGCGGACAGGGGCACTGAAGCTTTCTTT.

The chain combines TRBV19 with TRBJ1-2; D ambiguous. Per the germline V gene, CDR1 is LNHDA and CDR2 is SQIVND (reference sequence). Trimming pared 6 bases from V and 6 bases from J, leaving 26 bases between. This CDR3 has 17 amino acids. As DNA, the CDR3 is TGTGCCAGTAGCCAATTTGACTTGAGCGGACTGTACCATGGCTACACCTTC. This translates into CASSQFDLSGLYHGYTF.

The J gene is TRBJ2-1, the V gene TRBV10-3, with a possible D match to TRBD1 (5 bases). V was trimmed by 4 bases and J by 6 bases, leaving 13 bases between them. The CDR3 length is 14 residues. Germline CDR1 reads ENHRY; CDR2 reads SYGVKD. The CDR3 coding sequence is TGTGCCATCAGTGGGGGTACAGGAGTCAATGAGCAGTTCTTC. Its protein product is CAISGGTGVNEQFF.

V and J are TRBV5-1 and TRBJ1-1, with 9 positions matching TRBD1. Germline loops: CDR1 SGHRS, CDR2 YFSETQ. Unmatched junction bases numbered 5, after V lost 0 bases and J lost 8 bases. This CDR3 is 14 amino acids long. DNA for the CDR3: TGCGCCAGCAGCTTGGGGGGACAGGGTCGGGAAGCTTTCTTT. It encodes CASSLGGQGREAFF.

The chain links TRBV21-1 to TRBJ2-1; TRBD2 is the table's D call and was not checked against the DNA. TRBV21-1 is labeled a pseudogene. The CDR3 extends over 20 amino acids. In DNA, the CDR3 is TGTGCCAGCAGCAAAGAGTTGGTAGCGGGAGGGCCGGGGGCACACAATGAGCAGTTCTTC. Translation gives CASSKELVAGGPGAHNEQFF.

The chain joins TRBV5-4 to TRBJ2-1, with 7 bases lining up with TRBD2. Germline trimming cut 2 bases from V and 1 base from J; bases unmatched to any gene: 3. Germline lookup yields CDR1 SGHNT and CDR2 YYREEE (reference sequence). The CDR3 extends over 15 amino acids. The CDR3 DNA follows: TGTGCCAGCAGCTTTTTCGGGAGGTCCTACAATGAGCAGTTCTTC. Its protein is CASSFFGRSYNEQFF.

This chain joins TRBV27 and TRBJ2-3, with 7 bases that match TRBD2. Per germline, CDR1 MNHEY and CDR2 SMNVEV (reference sequence). The V and J ends lost 9 bases and 1 base, in that order; junction bases with no gene match: 7. This CDR3 is 14 amino acids long. CDR3 DNA: TGTGCCAGGAAACAGCGGGAAGGCACAGATACGCAGTATTTT. It encodes CARKQREGTDTQYF.

This rearrangement joins TRBV10-3 to TRBJ2-7, with D maybe TRBD1 (6 bases). The CDR3 totals 14 residues. CDR1 ENHRY and CDR2 SYGVKD come from the germline V gene. Trimming removed 2 bases at V and 2 bases at J, with 10 bases between. The CDR3 DNA sequence: TGTGCCATCAGTGAGACAGGGCAACCCTACGAGCAGTACTTC. It specifies CAISETGQPYEQYF.